Described below is a single T cell receptor beta chain sequence and its context. Its antigen remains unidentified. These data come from a study of T cell responses to AZD1222 COVID-19 vaccine. Study observations and caveats: Nearly half of unique spike-specific TCRs reportedly avoided B.1.351 and B.1.1.7 mutated regions. Baseline seropositives among AZD1222 recipients totaled only six or seven. Compared with day 0, the breadth and depth of the Spike-specific TCR repertoire rose significantly after two doses of AZD1222.

Data came from immunoSEQ multiplex PCR; TCRdb stores just in-frame clones and leaves some out. The table has about 42,000 clones, approximately 83% seen once. Pooled in the analysis were second doses at about 4 or about 12 weeks. Trimming cost V 8 bases and J 6 bases, with 17 bases left between them. Germline loops: CDR1 LNHNV, CDR2 YYDKDF (reference sequence). The CDR3 covers 14 residues. This TCR derives from an adult who received the AZD1222 COVID-19 vaccine. This material consisted of peripheral blood, taken 28 days after the second AZD1222 dose. V and J are TRBV15 and TRBJ1-5; maybe TRBD1 (5 bases). The CDR3, as DNA: TGTGCCACCGCAGCAGGGACGGGGGGTCAGCCCCAGCATTTT. It translates to CATAAGTGGQPQHF.